The 2 T cell receptor beta chains below were found in one sample sequenced in a study of cytomegalovirus exposure and HLA in healthy donors. Assay used: immunoSEQ multiplex PCR; TCRdb lists only in-frame clones, some missing. The sample contains about 330,000 clones, about nine tenths of which appear only once. The sample consisted of PBMCs. These receptor sequences come from a woman younger than 30 in good health and CMV-seronegative.

This rearrangement joins TRBV7-9 to TRBJ2-5; TRBD2 matches at 9 bases. V lost 2 bases and J lost 3; bases outside the gene matches: 13. Germline values: CDR1 SEHNR, CDR2 FQNEAQ (reference sequence). The CDR3 is made up of 18 amino acids. CDR3 in amino acids: CASSLSAWAGGAEETQYF. The DNA of the CDR3 is TGTGCCAGCAGCTTATCGGCGTGGGCGGGAGGGGCGGAAGAGACCCAGTACTTC.

The V and J genes are TRBV6-1 and TRBJ2-2, with no clear D. CDR1 is MNHNS, CDR2 SASEGT, per germline. Trimming removed 6 bases from V and 1 base from J, with 3 bases in between. The CDR3 runs 12 residues. Here the CDR3 reads CASRQNTGELFF. Written as DNA, the CDR3 is TGTGCCAGCAGACAGAACACCGGGGAGCTGTTTTTT.